This TCR beta chain was obtained from a study of blood T cells in healthy people across ages. Germline V gene sequence: CDR1 SQVTM, CDR2 ANQGSEA. The trim removed 0 bases at V and 8 bases at J, leaving 7 bases unmatched. This CDR3 comprises 16 residues. Next came a second PCR, run for about 6 to 12 cycles, which used a sample-barcoded 5' primer along with a J-beta primer mix. TCRdb recomputed calls from the 5' RACE reads with MiXCR, one row per CDR3 protein. This table holds roughly 680,000 distinct CDR3 sequences, 52% found once. The sample comprised blood. This chain links TRBV29-1 with TRBJ2-1; 13 positions match TRBD2. The clonotype was recovered from a woman of 80 years or more in good health. The CDR3 loop is CSVEDTSGGAYDEQFF. The CDR3 DNA is TGCAGCGTTGAAGATACTAGCGGGGGGGCTTACGATGAGCAGTTCTTC.